Below, 14 T cell receptor beta chains from the same sample are listed, as sequenced in a study of CD8+ T cells in alopecia areata. Sequencing relied on a cDNA template that was reverse transcribed from extracted RNA. TCRdb's copy holds only in-frame clones and misses some; the assay was immunoSEQ multiplex PCR. The sample holds roughly 170,000 clones; about 60% are singletons and the top ten take roughly 15%. The starting material was CD4+ T cells sorted from blood, obtained at week 0. Source of these receptors: a human donor with alopecia areata.

V usage is TRBV5-1 and J usage is TRBJ1-1, with 10 bases lining up with TRBD1. Germline CDR1 and CDR2: SGHRS and YFSETQ. The CDR3 is made up of 16 amino acids. V shed 4 bases, J shed 0 bases, and the junction held 6 bases outside the gene matches. CDR3 amino acids: CASSIGQGDMNTEAFF. The CDR3 DNA reads as TGCGCCAGCAGCATAGGACAGGGGGATATGAACACTGAAGCTTTCTTT.

The chain has TRBV6-1 and TRBJ2-3; a weak D match, TRBD1 (6 bases). V dropped 5 bases and J dropped 2 bases, with 14 bases sitting between them. The CDR3 contains 15 residues. The germline V gene has CDR1 MNHNS and CDR2 SASEGT. The DNA for the CDR3 is TGTGCCAGCAGTTGGACAGTCCGAAACACAGATACGCAGTATTTT. Protein product: CASSWTVRNTDTQYF.

The chain links TRBV29-1 to TRBJ2-3; 7 positions agree with TRBD2. J lost 1 base, V lost 0 bases, and 7 bases had no gene match. Germline V lookup: CDR1 SQVTM, CDR2 ANQGSEA. The CDR3 is 16 amino acids. The CDR3 DNA reads TGCAGCGTTGAAGATCTCTCCAGCGGGGGCACAGATACGCAGTATTTT. It is translated as CSVEDLSSGGTDTQYF.

This chain joins TRBV29-1 and TRBJ2-3; a possible D gene is TRBD1 (6 bases). Looked up from germline, CDR1 is SQVTM and CDR2 is ANQGSEA. The CDR3 totals 14 residues. V lost 3 bases and J lost 4, with 14 bases in between. The chain's CDR3 is CSVDGGRGADTQYF. The CDR3 region has the DNA TGCAGCGTTGATGGTGGCAGGGGTGCAGATACGCAGTATTTT.

Note on this clone: In the same sample, other DNA sequences code for this CDR3. The chain is built from TRBV5-1 and TRBJ2-3; no definite D call. This CDR3 contains 12 residues. Trimming removed 4 bases from V and 2 bases from J, with 5 bases in between. CDR1 SGHRS and CDR2 YFSETQ come from the germline V gene. CDR3 in DNA: TGCGCCAGCAGCCCCTCCACAGATACGCAGTATTTT. Its translation: CASSPSTDTQYF.

This clone was counted once. This chain links TRBV10-2 with TRBJ2-5, with a possible D match to TRBD1 (6 bases). This CDR3 has 14 amino acids. Germline V gives CDR1 WSHSY, CDR2 SAAADI. The ends were cut back, 8 bases at V and 4 bases at J, with 17 bases in the middle. The CDR3 nucleotides read TGCGCCAGCCGCCCGGATAGGGGGAGAGAGACCCAGTACTTC. This gives the protein CASRPDRGRETQYF.

The CDR3 DNA follows: TGTGCCAGCAGCGTAGGGGTGGGTAGGACCGGAGAGACCCAGTACTTC. As protein: CASSVGVGRTGETQYF. The rearrangement uses TRBV9 and TRBJ2-5; no reliable D call. The CDR3 loop spans 16 amino acids. The V end was cut by 0 bases, the J end by 4 bases, with 16 bases between. Germline lookup yields CDR1 SGDLS and CDR2 YYNGEE.

The rearrangement joins TRBV7-9 to TRBJ1-1; D unclear. The CDR3 loop spans 13 amino acids. CDR1 SEHNR and CDR2 FQNEAQ come from the germline V gene (reference sequence). The germline V and J ends were trimmed by 2 bases and 1 base, with 5 bases remaining between them. The CDR3 sequence: CASSLSRNTEAFF. The CDR3 DNA is TGTGCCAGCAGCTTAAGTAGGAACACTGAAGCTTTCTTT.

The genes are TRBV2 and TRBJ1-5, with unresolved D. CDR1 is SNHLY and CDR2 is FYNNEI in the germline V gene. This CDR3 contains 12 residues. V lost 6 bases, J lost 3 bases, and 6 bases lay in between. This chain's CDR3 is CASRPPNQPQHF. Written as DNA, the CDR3 is TGTGCCAGCAGGCCCCCCAATCAGCCCCAGCATTTT.

This clone occurred a few times. V is TRBV7-9 and J is TRBJ1-1; maybe TRBD1 (5 bases). The CDR3 totals 15 residues. Germline V gene sequence: CDR1 SEHNR, CDR2 FQNEAQ (reference sequence). V was clipped by 5 bases and J by 0 bases, with 13 bases between them. The CDR3 coding sequence is TGTGCCAGCAGCAGCTCGGGGGGAGTGAACACTGAAGCTTTCTTT. This codes for CASSSSGGVNTEAFF.

This clone was counted once. This sequence joins TRBV9 and TRBJ1-2, with a weak D call TRBD1 (5 bases). The V end was cut by 3 bases, the J end by 4 bases, with 10 bases between. Germline V lookup: CDR1 SGDLS, CDR2 YYNGEE. The CDR3 totals 13 residues. CDR3 sequence reads: CASSGFGAYGYTF. CDR3 DNA: TGTGCCAGCAGCGGGTTCGGGGCCTATGGCTACACCTTC.

This clone was seen a handful of times. The chain carries TRBV6-6 and TRBJ1-2; 8 positions match TRBD1. CDR1 is MNHNY and CDR2 is SVGAGI in the germline V gene (reference sequence). Unmatched junction bases numbered 4, after V lost 7 bases and J lost 0 bases. CDR3 length equals 14 residues. CDR3: CASNGQGANYGYTF. The DNA for the CDR3 is TGTGCCAGCAATGGACAGGGAGCTAACTATGGCTACACCTTC.

The V call is TRBV10-3, the J call TRBJ2-7; TRBD1 or TRBD2 may be the D gene (5 bases each). Germline V lookup: CDR1 ENHRY, CDR2 SYGVKD. This CDR3 comprises 13 residues. Trimming took off 7 bases at V and 3 bases at J, with 13 bases between the two ends. The CDR3: CAITPGTGYEQYF. The CDR3 bases are TGTGCCATCACTCCAGGGACGGGCTACGAGCAGTACTTC.

The chain combines TRBV19 with TRBJ1-1; TRBD1 might be the D (6 bases). Germline CDR1 and CDR2: LNHDA and SQIVND (reference sequence). V lost 5 bases and J lost 8, with 15 bases in between. This CDR3 is built from 13 residues. The CDR3 coding sequence is TGTGCCAGTAGTCCAACACGGGGGCGCGAAGCTTTCTTT. Translation gives CASSPTRGREAFF.